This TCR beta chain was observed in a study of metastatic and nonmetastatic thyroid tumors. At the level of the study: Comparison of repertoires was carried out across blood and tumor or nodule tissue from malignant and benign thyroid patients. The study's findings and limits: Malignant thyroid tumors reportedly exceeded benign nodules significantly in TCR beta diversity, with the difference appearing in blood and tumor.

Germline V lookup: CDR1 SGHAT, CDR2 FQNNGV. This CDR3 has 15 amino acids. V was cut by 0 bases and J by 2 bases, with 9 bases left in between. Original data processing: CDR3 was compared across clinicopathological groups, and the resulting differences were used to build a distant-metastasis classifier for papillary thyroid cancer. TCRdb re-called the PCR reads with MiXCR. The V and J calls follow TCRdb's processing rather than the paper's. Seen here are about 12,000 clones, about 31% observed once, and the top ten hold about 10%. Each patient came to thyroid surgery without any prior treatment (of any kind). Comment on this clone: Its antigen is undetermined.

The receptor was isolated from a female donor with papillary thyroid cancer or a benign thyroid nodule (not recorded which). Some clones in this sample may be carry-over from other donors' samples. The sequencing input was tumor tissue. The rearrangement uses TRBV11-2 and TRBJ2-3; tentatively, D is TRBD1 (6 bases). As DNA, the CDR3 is TGTGCCAGCAGCTTAGAAGGGGGTCCCACAGATACGCAGTATTTT. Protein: CASSLEGGPTDTQYF.